This TCR beta chain stems from a study of cytomegalovirus exposure and HLA in healthy donors. Trimming shortened V by 1 base and J by 4 bases, and 19 bases separated the two germline ends. Looked up from germline, CDR1 is SGHDN and CDR2 is FVKESK. This CDR3 comprises 17 residues. It was with 60 Vbeta and 13 Jbeta primers that the PCR ran. Some clones are missing from TCRdb's copy, which holds only in-frame ones; the method was immunoSEQ multiplex PCR. The sample shows roughly 200,000 clones, roughly four fifths of them seen only once. This clone was observed a single time. Material for sequencing was PBMCs. V and J are TRBV14 and TRBJ2-5; D not resolved. The receptor comes from a man aged 45-65 years in good health and CMV-seronegative. CDR3: CASSQAYQHARGETQYF. The CDR3 nucleotides are TGTGCCAGCAGCCAAGCCTACCAGCACGCCCGCGGAGAGACCCAGTACTTC.